Listed here are 19 T cell receptor beta chains from one sample, sequenced in a study of T cell responses to AZD1222 COVID-19 vaccine. Clones were sequenced by immunoSEQ multiplex PCR, and TCRdb holds only the in-frame ones, with some missing. The data hold fewer than 100,000 clones, with around 90% observed a single time. The sequences come from peripheral blood, collected 28 days after the second AZD1222 dose. The source is an adult who received the AZD1222 COVID-19 vaccine.

This clone was recorded once. V usage is TRBV5-1 and J usage is TRBJ2-5; unclear D gene. Germline V gene sequence: CDR1 SGHRS, CDR2 YFSETQ. The CDR3 has 14 amino acids. V lost 0 bases, J lost 5 bases, and 11 bases lay in between. CDR3 protein: CASSLEPFGETQYF. The CDR3 DNA reads TGCGCCAGCAGCTTGGAACCCTTTGGGGAGACCCAGTACTTC.

The genes are TRBV14 and TRBJ1-6; D ambiguous. V lost 1 base, J lost 0 bases, and 10 bases lay in between. The CDR3 consists of 17 residues. Germline values: CDR1 SGHDN, CDR2 FVKESK. DNA for the CDR3: TGTGCCAGCAGCCAAGGGGCGGAGAGCTCCTATAATTCACCCCTCCACTTT. It yields the protein CASSQGAESSYNSPLHF. Complete variable domain (other parts from reference TRBV14 and TRBJ1-6): EAGVTQFPSHSVIEKGQTVTLRCDPISGHDNLYWYRRVMGKEIKFLLHFVKESKQDESGMPNNRFLAERTGGTYSTLKVQPAELEDSGVYFCASSQGAESSYNSPLHFGNGTRLTVT.

J is TRBJ1-5 and V is TRBV18, with D tentatively TRBD1 (6 bases). Trimming took 4 bases from V and 0 from J, leaving 16 bases between them. The CDR3 spans 17 residues. Germline CDR1 reads KGHSH; CDR2 reads LQKENI. The CDR3 here is CASSLYGGPNSNQPQHF. The DNA of the CDR3 is TGTGCCAGCTCACTATACGGGGGGCCCAATAGCAATCAGCCCCAGCATTTT.

A single count supports this clone. This chain links TRBV18 with TRBJ2-7, with 9 positions matching TRBD1. The J segment lost 5 bases and the V segment lost 4 bases, leaving 6 bases of the junction unmatched. CDR1 KGHSH and CDR2 LQKENI come from the germline V gene. This CDR3 region has 14 residues. CDR3 loop: CASSLGQGLDEQYF. The CDR3 DNA reads as TGTGCCAGCTCACTCGGACAGGGGCTCGACGAGCAGTACTTC.

The chain is built from TRBV28 and TRBJ1-5; 9 bases match TRBD1. CDR3 length: 15 amino acids. After removal of 4 bases from V and 7 bases from J, the junction contained 8 bases not matched to a gene. CDR1 is MDHEN, CDR2 SYDVKM, per germline. CDR3 sequence (DNA): TGTGCCAGCAGTTCCCGGGACAGGGATTTCCAGCCCCAGCATTTT. Translating it yields CASSSRDRDFQPQHF.

The genes are TRBV5-1 and TRBJ2-2, with D possibly TRBD2 on 5 matching bases. CDR1 is SGHRS and CDR2 is YFSETQ in the germline V gene. The length of the CDR3 is 16 residues. V dropped 4 bases and J dropped 0 bases, with 13 bases sitting between them. CDR3 coding DNA: TGCGCCAGCAGCCCCCACGGGATCGCGAACACCGGGGAGCTGTTTTTT. Protein: CASSPHGIANTGELFF.

The genes are TRBV2 and TRBJ1-6; 12 bases map to TRBD1. This CDR3 is built from 15 residues. CDR1 is SNHLY, CDR2 FYNNEI, per germline. Losses at the gene ends were 4 bases for V and 10 bases for J; bases not matched to a gene: 5. The CDR3 sequence is CASSASGTGGSPLHF. The CDR3 DNA sequence: TGTGCCAGCAGTGCTTCCGGGACAGGGGGCTCACCCCTCCACTTT.

V is TRBV4-2 and J is TRBJ2-1, with 11 bases matching TRBD2. Germline V CDR1 and CDR2: LGHNA, YNFKEQ. Germline trimming cut 4 bases from V and 5 bases from J; bases unmatched to any gene: 4. CDR3 length: 15 residues. Written as DNA, the CDR3 is TGTGCCAGCAGCCTGGGACTAGCGGACGACAATGAGCAGTTCTTC. Translation: CASSLGLADDNEQFF.

This CDR3 reads CASSFSMLQETQYF. As DNA, the CDR3 is TGCGCCAGCAGCTTCTCAATGCTCCAAGAGACCCAGTACTTC. This chain uses TRBV5-1 with TRBJ2-5; D call uncertain. CDR1 SGHRS and CDR2 YFSETQ come from the germline V gene. The ends were cut back, 2 bases at V and 1 base at J, with 9 bases in the middle. The CDR3 is 14 amino acids. Full variable domain (remainder filled in from reference TRBV5-1 and TRBJ2-5): KAGVTQTPRYLIKTRGQQVTLSCSPISGHRSVSWYQQTPGQGLQFLFEYFSETQRNKGNFPGRFSGRQFSNSRSEMNVSTLELGDSALYLCASSFSMLQETQYFGPGTRLLVL.

The chain is built from TRBV2 and TRBJ1-2; TRBD1 agrees at 12 bases. The germline CDR1 and CDR2 sequences are SNHLY and FYNNEI. This CDR3 spans 15 amino acids. After removal of 8 bases from V and 7 bases from J, the junction contained 11 bases not matched to a gene. CDR3 bases: TGTGCCAGCGGGAATCCGGGACAGGGGGCTGGTGGCTACACCTTC. Its protein is CASGNPGQGAGGYTF.

The chain recombines TRBV19 with TRBJ1-1; 7 positions agree with TRBD1. CDR3 length: 14 residues. With V trimmed by 6 bases and J by 1 base, 5 bases remained unmatched. Germline V gene data show CDR1 as LNHDA and CDR2 as SQIVND (reference sequence). CDR3 nucleotides: TGTGCCAGTAGACCCGGGACAGCGAACACTGAAGCTTTCTTT. It codes for CASRPGTANTEAFF.

The V gene is TRBV28, the J gene TRBJ1-6; no clear D gene. The V and J ends lost 5 bases and 8 bases respectively, with 10 bases between them. Germline values: CDR1 MDHEN, CDR2 SYDVKM. This CDR3 has 13 amino acids. The DNA for the CDR3 is TGTGCCAGCAGTCCTCCGAGGGATTCACCCCTCCACTTT. Protein: CASSPPRDSPLHF.

This chain uses TRBV19 with TRBJ2-7, with D perhaps TRBD1 (5 bases). The CDR3 sequence is 13 residues long. The V and J ends lost 6 bases and 1 base respectively, with 10 bases between them. Germline assignment: CDR1 LNHDA and CDR2 SQIVND (reference sequence). As DNA, the CDR3 is TGTGCCAGTAGCCGAGACAGATCCTACGAGCAGTACTTC. Residues: CASSRDRSYEQYF.

This chain links TRBV3-1 (or the pseudogene TRBV3-2) with TRBJ2-6; D might be TRBD2 (6 bases). Trimming stripped 2 bases from V and 1 base from J, with 9 bases between. The length of the CDR3 is 16 residues. The germline CDR1 and CDR2 sequences are LGHDT and YNNKEL (reference sequence). The CDR3 region has the DNA TGTGCCAGCAGCCAAACCGGACTATCTGGGGCCAACGTCCTGACTTTC. Amino acids: CASSQTGLSGANVLTF.

This clone was seen only once. The genes are TRBV6-2 or TRBV6-3 and TRBJ2-5; tentatively, D is TRBD2 (6 bases). The germline V gene has CDR1 MNHEY and CDR2 SVGEGT. The CDR3 is 15 amino acids. Trimming stripped 6 bases from V and 2 bases from J, with 16 bases between. CDR3 amino acids: CASSRTLGTQETQYF. The DNA for the CDR3 is TGTGCCAGCAGCCGCACCCTGGGGACTCAAGAGACCCAGTACTTC.

The rearrangement joins TRBV11-2 to TRBJ2-5; unclear D gene. CDR3 size: 15 residues. Germline-derived CDR1 and CDR2 are SGHAT and FQNNGV. Trimming cost V 4 bases and J 2 bases, with 14 bases left between them. The chain's CDR3 is CASSYRTSPQETQYF. CDR3 sequence (DNA): TGTGCCAGCAGCTATAGGACGAGCCCGCAAGAGACCCAGTACTTC. Supplemented by reference TRBV11-2 and TRBJ2-5, the full variable domain reads EAGVAQSPRYKIIEKRQSVAFWCNPISGHATLYWYQQILGQGPKLLIQFQNNGVVDDSQLPKDRFSAERLKGVDSTLKIQPAKLEDSAVYLCASSYRTSPQETQYFGPGTRLLVL.

This sequence joins TRBV5-1 and TRBJ2-7; 7 positions match TRBD2. CDR3 length equals 14 residues. From germline, CDR1 is SGHRS and CDR2 YFSETQ. V was clipped by 1 base and J by 5 bases; unmatched bases: 6. The CDR3 DNA is TGCGCCAGCAGCTTGTTGGCGGGGGAGGACGAGCAGTACTTC. Translated, it gives CASSLLAGEDEQYF.

The chain joins TRBV10-3 to TRBJ2-7; 10 bases fit TRBD2. The CDR3 consists of 15 residues. Germline assignment: CDR1 ENHRY and CDR2 SYGVKD. Losses at the gene ends were 2 bases for V and 4 bases for J; bases not matched to a gene: 5. In nucleotides, the CDR3 is TGTGCCATCAGTGAGGGACTAGCGGAGCGGTACGAGCAGTACTTC. This encodes CAISEGLAERYEQYF.

The rearrangement joins TRBV3-1 (or the pseudogene TRBV3-2) to TRBJ1-1; TRBD1 is a possible D gene (5 bases). Germline V gene data show CDR1 as LGHDT and CDR2 as YNNKEL (reference sequence). Trimming shortened V by 0 bases and J by 4 bases, and 15 bases separated the two germline ends. The CDR3 has 16 residues. Written as DNA, the CDR3 is TGTGCCAGCAGCCAAGATATGGCCCCGGGACCCACTGAAGCTTTCTTT. This gives the protein CASSQDMAPGPTEAFF.